Below, 16 T cell receptor beta chains from the same sample are listed, as sequenced in a study of cytomegalovirus exposure and HLA in healthy donors. TCRdb's table, derived via immunoSEQ multiplex PCR, lists solely in-frame clones and lacks some. The sample consists of 130,000 to 150,000 clones, about nine tenths of them appearing once. Specimen: PBMCs. All receptors derive from a man aged 18-30 years in good health and CMV-seronegative.

The J gene is TRBJ1-5, the V gene TRBV30; possible D gene TRBD1, 5 bases. Germline CDR1 is GTSNPN and CDR2 is SVGIG (reference sequence). This CDR3 region has 14 residues. V was trimmed by 5 bases and J by 6 bases, leaving 17 bases between them. CDR3 sequence: CAWDVRRGVQPQHF. CDR3 in DNA: TGTGCCTGGGATGTAAGGCGGGGGGTTCAGCCCCAGCATTTT.

V usage is TRBV7-6 and J usage is TRBJ2-7, with 11 bases fitting TRBD2. The CDR3 is 17 amino acids. The V segment lost 8 bases and the J segment 3 bases; nucleotides outside the gene matches: 15. The germline gives CDR1 SGHVS, CDR2 FNYEAQ. The CDR3 loop reads CASGPASGGTLFYEQYF. The CDR3 coding sequence is TGTGCCAGCGGCCCGGCTAGCGGGGGGACCCTATTCTACGAGCAGTACTTC.

The CDR3 bases are TGTGCCAGCAGCCCAACGGCGGGACTCTCCTACAATGAGCAGTTCTTC. Translation: CASSPTAGLSYNEQFF. The chain recombines TRBV7-9 with TRBJ2-1, with D maybe TRBD2 (6 bases). Germline CDR1 reads SEHNR; CDR2 reads FQNEAQ (reference sequence). This CDR3 is built from 16 residues. V lost 5 bases to trimming and J lost 0 bases, with 14 bases between them.

The J gene is TRBJ1-5, the V gene TRBV29-1; 7 bases match TRBD1. Trimming cost V 5 bases and J 2 bases; bases outside gene matches: 3. The V gene's germline CDR1 is SQVTM and CDR2 ANQGSEA. The CDR3 is 13 residues long. The CDR3: CSVFTGGNQPQHF. CDR3 DNA sequence: TGCAGCGTTTTTACAGGGGGCAATCAGCCCCAGCATTTT.

This clone was detected only a few times. The chain carries TRBV5-1 and TRBJ2-7; 10 bases fit TRBD1. The CDR3 sequence is 16 residues long. V shed 3 bases and J 3 bases; nucleotides not matched to a gene: 9. CDR1 and CDR2 (germline): SGHRS, YFSETQ. The CDR3 region has the DNA TGCGCCAGCAGCTATTCGACAGGGGGCGTGAGCTACGAGCAGTACTTC. Amino acids: CASSYSTGGVSYEQYF.

The rearrangement joins TRBV30 to TRBJ2-1; D gene uncertain. Looked up from germline, CDR1 is GTSNPN and CDR2 is SVGIG (reference sequence). Deletions cut 3 bases from V and 5 bases from J, with 8 bases between. The CDR3 is made up of 12 amino acids. CDR3 protein: CAWSTVNNEQFF. CDR3 nucleotides: TGTGCCTGGAGCACAGTCAACAATGAGCAGTTCTTC.

The genes are TRBV2 and TRBJ2-5, with D possibly matching TRBD1 (6 bases). This CDR3 comprises 14 residues. Germline values: CDR1 SNHLY, CDR2 FYNNEI. Trimming shortened V by 8 bases and J by 5 bases, and 18 bases separated the two germline ends. The CDR3 spells CASSDQSQGETQYF. CDR3 bases: TGTGCCAGCTCAGACCAGTCGCAGGGGGAGACCCAGTACTTC.

The chain joins TRBV6-5 to TRBJ1-5; D might be TRBD1 (5 bases). Germline values: CDR1 MNHEY, CDR2 SVGAGI. CDR3 length: 15 amino acids. V was shortened by 8 bases and J by 2 bases, with 16 bases between the two germline ends. In DNA, the CDR3 is TGTGCCAGCTCTCCCCGGGGGGTAGGCAATCAGCCCCAGCATTTT. This codes for CASSPRGVGNQPQHF.

This rearrangement joins TRBV27 to TRBJ2-7, with 7 bases lining up with TRBD1. The germline CDR1 and CDR2 sequences are MNHEY and SMNVEV (reference sequence). The CDR3 contains 13 residues. The trim removed 4 bases at V and 3 bases at J, leaving 3 bases unmatched. The CDR3 sequence: CASSWGTDYEQYF. DNA of the CDR3: TGTGCCAGCAGTTGGGGGACAGACTACGAGCAGTACTTC.

J is TRBJ1-2 and V is TRBV7-2; 8 bases match TRBD1. V shed 1 base and J 4 bases; nucleotides not matched to a gene: 5. CDR1 is SGHTA and CDR2 is FQGNSA in the germline V gene. The CDR3 is made up of 15 amino acids. The CDR3 nucleotides read TGTGCCAGCAGCTTAGGAGGACAGGGCCGCTATGGCTACACCTTC. Translating gives CASSLGGQGRYGYTF.

This chain uses TRBV6-1 with TRBJ2-1; no clear D. V gave up 0 bases and J gave up 6 bases, with 12 bases separating them. This CDR3 has 15 amino acids. Germline V gives CDR1 MNHNS, CDR2 SASEGT. The CDR3 DNA sequence: TGTGCCAGCAGTGAAGCGAAAATGCGGAGCAATGAGCAGTTCTTC. Protein: CASSEAKMRSNEQFF.

The chain has TRBV18 and TRBJ2-2; 15 bases are shared with TRBD2. CDR1 and CDR2 from the germline V gene are KGHSH and LQKENI. V gave up 5 bases and J gave up 6 bases; unmatched junction bases: 7. This CDR3 has 17 residues. The DNA for the CDR3 is TGTGCCAGCTCATCCGGACTAGCGGGAGGGCCCTCCGGGGAGCTGTTTTTT. It translates to CASSSGLAGGPSGELFF.

This clone was detected once. The chain recombines TRBV5-6 with TRBJ2-7; 8 positions match TRBD2. CDR3 length: 14 amino acids. The germline V gene encodes CDR1 SGHDT and CDR2 YYEEEE. V gave up 5 bases and J gave up 3 bases; unmatched junction bases: 7. This CDR3 reads CASRKSGSNYEQYV. CDR3 sequence (DNA): TGTGCCAGCAGAAAAAGCGGGAGTAACTACGAGCAGTACGTC.

The chain links TRBV2 to TRBJ2-4; the D gene is possibly TRBD2 (6 bases). Germline V gives CDR1 SNHLY, CDR2 FYNNEI. This CDR3 is 16 amino acids long. Deletions cut 1 base from V and 3 bases from J, with 13 bases between. The CDR3 sequence is CASSEGGDPGKNIQYF. DNA for the CDR3: TGTGCCAGCAGTGAAGGGGGGGACCCAGGCAAAAACATTCAGTACTTC.

V gene TRBV15 combines with J gene TRBJ1-2; maybe TRBD1 (5 bases). V was shortened by 5 bases and J by 9 bases, with 16 bases between the two germline ends. This CDR3 has 13 amino acids. Germline V gene data show CDR1 as LNHNV and CDR2 as YYDKDF (reference sequence). The CDR3 sequence is CATSGRGDLSYTF. CDR3 in DNA: TGTGCCACCAGCGGAAGGGGTGATTTAAGCTACACCTTC.

The rearrangement joins TRBV11-2 to TRBJ2-1; 7 bases match TRBD2. The V and J ends lost 6 bases and 0 bases, in that order; junction bases with no gene match: 8. The germline CDR1 and CDR2 sequences are SGHAT and FQNNGV. The CDR3 is 16 residues long. The chain's CDR3 is CASSPVGGTSYNEQFF. The DNA of the CDR3 is TGTGCCAGCAGTCCCGTGGGGGGGACCTCCTACAATGAGCAGTTCTTC. Drawing the rest from reference TRBV11-2 and TRBJ2-1, the complete variable domain is EAGVAQSPRYKIIEKRQSVAFWCNPISGHATLYWYQQILGQGPKLLIQFQNNGVVDDSQLPKDRFSAERLKGVDSTLKIQPAKLEDSAVYLCASSPVGGTSYNEQFFGPGTRLTVL.